The entry below describes one TCR beta chain. This record comes from a study of shared T cell receptors in the human thymus. Sequencing was performed with immunoSEQ multiplex PCR; in TCRdb, only in-frame clones are kept and a portion is missing. This table has roughly 700,000 clones, approximately 90% appearing once. Germline CDR1 is ENHRY and CDR2 is SYGVKD. CDR3 size: 17 residues. V lost 3 bases, J lost 2 bases, and 6 bases stayed unmatched. The same data also contributed to another study, on human thymus T cells.

The receptor was derived from a boy in the first two years of life with a congenital heart defect. V and J are TRBV10-3 and TRBJ2-3; 12 bases align to TRBD2. Sequences were obtained from thymocytes. The CDR3 sequence: CAISDPRTSGNTDTQYF. The DNA of the CDR3 is TGTGCCATCAGTGACCCCAGGACTAGCGGGAACACAGATACGCAGTATTTT.